A single sample gave rise to the 18 T cell receptor beta chains below, sequenced in a study of OX40 agonist ivuxolimab in advanced cancers. TCRdb's copy holds only in-frame clones and misses some; the assay was immunoSEQ multiplex PCR. The table shows about 76,000 clones, with around nine tenths occurring only once. The sample consisted of CD4+ or CD8+ T cells sorted from blood, taken in a trial of the OX40 agonist ivuxolimab. These receptors originate from an adult with an advanced solid tumor such as melanoma, head and neck, liver or kidney cancer.

V is TRBV9 and J is TRBJ1-4, with 9 positions matching TRBD1. The CDR3 runs 15 residues. V lost 0 bases, J lost 10 bases, and 7 bases stayed unmatched. CDR1 and CDR2 (germline): SGDLS, YYNGEE. The CDR3 spells CASSVDGRTGVKLFF. In nucleotides, the CDR3 is TGTGCCAGCAGCGTAGATGGGAGGACAGGGGTAAAACTGTTTTTT.

The rearrangement joins TRBV14 to TRBJ2-1; D could derive from TRBD1 or TRBD2 (5 bases each). The CDR3 is made up of 19 amino acids. CDR1 and CDR2 from the germline V gene are SGHDN and FVKESK. The germline V and J ends were trimmed by 1 base and 3 bases, with 22 bases remaining between them. In DNA form, the CDR3 reads TGTGCCAGCAGCCAAGTCTTTAACAGGAGGTTTGGCCTCTACAATGAGCAGTTCTTC. It codes for CASSQVFNRRFGLYNEQFF.

V and J are TRBV29-1 and TRBJ1-1; D remains ambiguous. Trimming pared 5 bases from V and 8 bases from J, leaving 15 bases between. Looked up from germline, CDR1 is SQVTM and CDR2 is ANQGSEA. This CDR3 is 12 amino acids long. The CDR3 DNA sequence: TGCAGCGTTACAGAGGGTTGGGGAGAAGCTTTCTTT. This encodes CSVTEGWGEAFF.

The chain combines TRBV10-3 with TRBJ1-5; TRBD1 aligns across 7 bases. Germline V gene data show CDR1 as ENHRY and CDR2 as SYGVKD. The CDR3 runs 13 residues. The junction had 7 bases not matched to a gene; V was cut back by 8 bases and J by 6 bases. The CDR3 sequence: CAISETGSQPQHF. In DNA form, the CDR3 reads TGTGCCATCTCAGAGACAGGGAGTCAGCCCCAGCATTTT.

J is TRBJ2-5 and V is TRBV5-6, with TRBD1 matching over 9 bases. Germline CDR1 is SGHDT and CDR2 is YYEEEE. V gave up 4 bases and J gave up 4 bases; unmatched junction bases: 5. The CDR3 is made up of 14 amino acids. This CDR3 reads CASSPGQGGETQYF. The CDR3 coding sequence is TGTGCCAGCAGCCCGGGACAGGGCGGAGAGACCCAGTACTTC. The variable domain in full, with the rest retrieved from reference TRBV5-6 and TRBJ2-5, is DAGVTQSPTHLIKTRGQQVTLRCSPKSGHDTVSWYQQALGQGPQFIFQYYEEEERQRGNFPDRFSGHQFPNYSSELNVNALLLGDSALYLCASSPGQGGETQYFGPGTRLLVL.

Regarding this clone: At one end, the junction sequence differs from germline, possibly due to a read error. This chain uses TRBV28 with TRBJ1-2; weak D call: TRBD1 (5 bases). Germline assignment: CDR1 MDHEN and CDR2 SYDVKM. This CDR3 is 11 amino acids long. CDR3 in amino acids: CASSIASGADF. In DNA, the CDR3 is TGTGCCAGCAGTATCGCCTCCGGGGCCGACTTC.

This chain uses TRBV11-2 with TRBJ2-5; TRBD2 is a possible D gene (6 bases). The CDR3 has 13 residues. Deletions cut 1 base from V and 4 bases from J, with 7 bases between. Germline assignment: CDR1 SGHAT and CDR2 FQNNGV. CDR3 region: CASSLGDSETQYF. CDR3 sequence (DNA): TGTGCCAGCAGCTTAGGGGACTCAGAGACCCAGTACTTC.

This chain uses TRBV7-9 with TRBJ2-7; maybe TRBD2 (5 bases). The CDR3 has 12 amino acids. The germline V gene has CDR1 SEHNR and CDR2 FQNEAQ (reference sequence). V lost 3 bases and J lost 3, with 6 bases in between. The CDR3 region has the DNA TGTGCCAGCAGCTTCGGACTCTACGAGCAGTACTTC. Protein: CASSFGLYEQYF.

The chain couples TRBV7-8 to TRBJ1-1; 7 bases are a match to TRBD1. V trimming: 3 bases; J trimming: 0 bases; junction bases outside the gene matches: 4. The CDR3 sequence is 15 residues long. CDR1 and CDR2 (germline): SGHVS, FQNEAQ. CDR3 region: CASSFSTGMNTEAFF. The CDR3 DNA reads as TGTGCCAGCAGCTTCTCGACAGGGATGAACACTGAAGCTTTCTTT.

This clone was detected only a few times. The chain has TRBV5-1 and TRBJ2-7; D possibly corresponds to TRBD2 (5 bases). The CDR3 runs 13 residues. Deletions cut 2 bases from V and 5 bases from J, with 11 bases between. Germline CDR1 SGHRS, CDR2 YFSETQ. Here the CDR3 DNA reads TGCGCCAGCAGCTTAACCGGGGAGAACGAGCAGTACGTC. This translates into CASSLTGENEQYV.

This clone was observed a handful of times. The chain recombines TRBV2 with TRBJ2-7; D unresolved. Trimming pared 3 bases from V and 2 bases from J, leaving 8 bases between. The CDR3 runs to 13 residues. Germline-derived CDR1 and CDR2 are SNHLY and FYNNEI. This CDR3 is CASSDFTAYEQYV. The CDR3 nucleotides read TGTGCCAGCAGTGATTTCACCGCCTACGAGCAGTACGTC.

The chain combines TRBV7-2 with TRBJ2-1; 9 positions agree with TRBD2. The CDR3 covers 15 residues. V lost 6 bases and J lost 6; bases outside the gene matches: 9. CDR1 and CDR2 from the germline V gene are SGHTA and FQGNSA. CDR3 coding DNA: TGTGCCAGCAGGGTCGGGACTAGCCCGGGCAATGAGCAGTTCTTC. Protein product: CASRVGTSPGNEQFF.

This clone was recorded once. This chain uses TRBV7-2 with TRBJ1-1; D is unclear. Trimming removed 4 bases at V and 0 bases at J, with 12 bases between. The CDR3 totals 15 residues. CDR1 is SGHTA, CDR2 FQGNSA, per germline. CDR3 coding DNA: TGTGCCAGCAGCTCCACAACGGGGATGAACACTGAAGCTTTCTTT. Translating gives CASSSTTGMNTEAFF.

The chain recombines TRBV10-2 with TRBJ2-7; TRBD1 might be the D (6 bases). Looked up from germline, CDR1 is WSHSY and CDR2 is SAAADI. Trimming cost V 1 base and J 2 bases, with 12 bases left between them. The CDR3 covers 15 residues. CDR3 sequence: CASSEFWTDTYEQYV. The CDR3 DNA sequence: TGCGCCAGCAGTGAGTTCTGGACAGACACCTACGAGCAGTACGTC.

The genes are TRBV30 and TRBJ2-7; weak D call: TRBD1 (6 bases). Trimming removed 0 bases from V and 0 bases from J, with 12 bases in between. The CDR3 extends over 15 amino acids. Germline values: CDR1 GTSNPN, CDR2 SVGIG (reference sequence). CDR3 sequence (DNA): TGTGCCTGGAGTGTACTAGGGACAACCTCCTACGAGCAGTACTTC. Translating gives CAWSVLGTTSYEQYF. Drawing the rest from reference TRBV30 and TRBJ2-7, the complete variable domain is SQTIHQWPATLVQPVGSPLSLECTVEGTSNPNLYWYRQAAGRGLQLLFYSVGIGQISSEVPQNLSASRPQDRQFILSSKKLLLSDSGFYLCAWSVLGTTSYEQYFGPGTRLTVT.

The V and J genes are TRBV2 and TRBJ1-5; a weak D match, TRBD1 (5 bases). Germline lookup yields CDR1 SNHLY and CDR2 FYNNEI. CDR3 length: 15 residues. V dropped 2 bases and J dropped 3 bases, with 11 bases sitting between them. The CDR3 DNA follows: TGTGCCAGCAGTGAATTTGGGGGGAACAATCAGCCCCAGCATTTT. Amino acids: CASSEFGGNNQPQHF.

The J gene is TRBJ2-5, the V gene TRBV6-6, with D possibly matching TRBD2 (5 bases). The germline V gene encodes CDR1 MNHNY and CDR2 SVGAGI (reference sequence). Trimming cost V 2 bases and J 5 bases, with 6 bases left between them. This CDR3 is built from 12 residues. CDR3 sequence (DNA): TGTGCCAGCAGTTACAGGGAGGAGACCCAGTACTTC. It yields the protein CASSYREETQYF.

The sample holds one count of this clone. V usage is TRBV7-2 and J usage is TRBJ2-5, with 10 bases fitting TRBD2. CDR3 length: 14 amino acids. The germline CDR1 and CDR2 sequences are SGHTA and FQGNSA. Germline trimming cut 4 bases from V and 5 bases from J; bases unmatched to any gene: 4. The CDR3, as DNA: TGTGCCAGCAGCTCCGGGACTAGCGTCGAGACCCAGTACTTC. Its protein product is CASSSGTSVETQYF.